Here is one T cell receptor beta chain with its context. It lacks a known antigen. No much larger clone exists at a distance of one base, and base qualities are not known. From the cysteine through the phenylalanine, the CDR3 covers 13 amino acids. Kept here is only the CDR3 DNA, which spans 39 bases and is read in frame from base 1. Cut back by 3 bases and 6 bases, the V and J ends lie 10 bases apart. The germline V gene (reference sequence) gives CDR1 as PRHDT and CDR2 as FYEKMQ. Library generation was performed with the immunoSEQ multiplex PCR assay. The table was pulled from immuneACCESS by TCRdb, which kept in-frame rearrangements only. Such tables lose some clones; where checked, under half of the loss comes from unresolved V genes, and the rest has no known cause. This sample gives tens of thousands of clones in total; 90% of them show up just once. Around 12% of the sample rests with the top ten.

The data originate from a study of T cell changes during pregnancy in multiple sclerosis (dated by TCRdb to the late 2010s). Regarding the study in general: In women with multiple sclerosis, the researchers looked at how the T cell repertoire shifted as pregnancy progressed.

This clonotype was sampled from a female donor with multiple sclerosis, enrolled in a pregnancy study. The sequencing used CD8+ T cells from peripheral blood mononuclear cells, collected in the first trimester of pregnancy. The chain was built from TRBV13 and TRBJ2-3; no D segment can be confidently identified. Here the CDR3 is given as CASSLLTEDTQYF. The nucleotide sequence reads TGTGCCAGCAGCTTGTTGACTGAGGATACGCAGTATTTT. Outside the CDR3, residues come from the reference TRBV13 and TRBJ2-3 proteins, so the full variable domain is: AAGVIQSPRHLIKEKRETATLKCYPIPRHDTVYWYQQGPGQDPQFLISFYEKMQSDKGSIPDRFSAQQFSDYHSELNMSSLELGDSALYFCASSLLTEDTQYFGPGTRLTVL.